This T cell receptor beta chain is from a study of shared clonotypes between healthy human individuals. General study results and limits: Larger estimated richness was generally recorded for naive subsets relative to memory subsets.

Worth noting for this clone: Its specificity is not known.

The input for sorted-subset replicate PCRs was roughly 180 ng DNA, tens of thousands of T cell genomes. Clones were read by immunoSEQ multiplex PCR, and TCRdb kept only the in-frame ones, dropping some. This sample has about 820,000 clones, with 90% to 95% found just once. Naive CD8 populations comprised CD45RO-negative cells positively selected for CCR7, excluding terminally differentiated effector memory CD45RA+ cells. The donors were adults (healthy and HIV-negative) with no recent acute infections or vaccinations. CDR3 length equals 14 residues. Deletions cut 0 bases from V and 4 bases from J, with 7 bases between. The V gene's germline CDR1 is SGDLS and CDR2 YYNGEE.

This receptor was obtained from a man aged 25-45 years in good health. The rearrangement uses TRBV9 and TRBJ1-4; D gene ambiguous. The sequenced material came from naive CD8+ T cells sorted from blood. The CDR3 here is CASSVDGYNEKLFF. In DNA, the CDR3 is TGTGCCAGCAGCGTAGACGGATATAATGAAAAACTGTTTTTT.